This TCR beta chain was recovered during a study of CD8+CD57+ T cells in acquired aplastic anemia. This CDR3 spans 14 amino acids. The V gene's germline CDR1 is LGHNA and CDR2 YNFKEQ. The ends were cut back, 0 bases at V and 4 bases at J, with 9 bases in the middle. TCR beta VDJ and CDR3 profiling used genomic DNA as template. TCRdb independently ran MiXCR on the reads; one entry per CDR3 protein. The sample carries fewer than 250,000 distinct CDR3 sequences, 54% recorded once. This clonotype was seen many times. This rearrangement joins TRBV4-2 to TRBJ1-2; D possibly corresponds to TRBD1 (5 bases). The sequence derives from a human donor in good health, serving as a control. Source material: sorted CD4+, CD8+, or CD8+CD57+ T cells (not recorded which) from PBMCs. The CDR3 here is CASSQDARVYGYTF. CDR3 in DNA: TGTGCCAGCAGCCAAGACGCCAGGGTCTATGGCTACACCTTC.